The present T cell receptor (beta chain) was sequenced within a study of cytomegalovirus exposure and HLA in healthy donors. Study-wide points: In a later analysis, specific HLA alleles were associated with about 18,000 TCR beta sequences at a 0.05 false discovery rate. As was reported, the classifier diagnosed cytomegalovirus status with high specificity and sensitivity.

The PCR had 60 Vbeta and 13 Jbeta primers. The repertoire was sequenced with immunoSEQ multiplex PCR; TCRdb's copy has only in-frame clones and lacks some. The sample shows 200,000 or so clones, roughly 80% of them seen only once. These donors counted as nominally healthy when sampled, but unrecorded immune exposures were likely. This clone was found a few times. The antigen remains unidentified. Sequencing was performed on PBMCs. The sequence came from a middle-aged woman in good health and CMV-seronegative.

The CDR3 sequence: CASSVVAVAGISHEQFF. The CDR3 DNA is TGTGCCAGCAGCGTAGTCGCAGTCGCGGGAATCTCCCATGAGCAGTTCTTC. The chain carries TRBV7-3 and TRBJ2-1; tentatively, D is TRBD2 (6 bases). CDR1 is SGHTA and CDR2 is FQGTGA in the germline V gene. Trimming removed 5 bases from V and 8 bases from J, with 25 bases in between. The CDR3 consists of 17 residues.